Shown below are 21 T cell receptor beta chains from a single sample sequenced in a study of cytomegalovirus exposure and HLA in healthy donors. PCR involved 60 Vbeta and 13 Jbeta primers. Measured with immunoSEQ multiplex PCR; TCRdb has only the in-frame clones, and not every one. The table has approximately 120,000 clones, 81% seen once; the top ten hold more than 2%. Sequencing input: PBMCs. The receptors were gathered from a woman aged 25 to 39 in good health and CMV-seronegative.

The J gene is TRBJ2-1, the V gene TRBV10-3, with 7 bases matching TRBD2. The CDR3 sequence is 16 residues long. Germline assignment: CDR1 ENHRY and CDR2 SYGVKD. The ends lost 0 bases at V and 3 bases at J; junction bases unmatched: 5. CDR3 DNA sequence: TGTGCCATCAGTGAGTCAAGCGGGGTTTACTACAATGAGCAGTTCTTC. Encoded protein: CAISESSGVYYNEQFF.

A word on this clone: A read error may account for a junction end that differs from germline. The chain joins TRBV7-9 to TRBJ2-3; maybe TRBD2 (6 bases). From germline, CDR1 is SEHNR and CDR2 FQNEAQ (reference sequence). This CDR3 is 16 amino acids long. The CDR3 here is CSSSSSGRASTDTQYF. CDR3 in DNA: TGTTCCAGCAGCTCCAGCGGGCGGGCTAGCACAGATACGCAGTATTTT.

The chain uses TRBV11-2 and TRBJ1-1; possibly TRBD1 for D (6 bases). The CDR3 extends over 15 amino acids. V shed 7 bases and J shed 0 bases, with 15 bases lying between them. Looked up from germline, CDR1 is SGHAT and CDR2 is FQNNGV. CDR3 bases: TGTGCCAGCATTAGACAGGCTATTCTGAACACTGAAGCTTTCTTT. This translates into CASIRQAILNTEAFF.

DNA of the CDR3: TGTGCCAGCAGTTTTCGGACTAGCGGGGCAGATACGCAGTATTTT. Its translation is CASSFRTSGADTQYF. The genes are TRBV6-5 and TRBJ2-3, with 12 positions matching TRBD2. The CDR3 spans 15 residues. The trim removed 4 bases at V and 4 bases at J, leaving 3 bases unmatched. Looked up from germline, CDR1 is MNHEY and CDR2 is SVGAGI.

The chain carries TRBV10-3 and TRBJ2-5; 10 nucleotides match TRBD1. V was clipped by 6 bases and J by 5 bases; unmatched bases: 6. In germline, CDR1 is ENHRY, CDR2 SYGVKD. The CDR3 length is 14 residues. The CDR3 DNA reads as TGTGCCATCAGCCCGGGACAGGGGAGGGAGACCCAGTACTTC. Its translation: CAISPGQGRETQYF.

The V gene is TRBV7-9, the J gene TRBJ1-1; maybe TRBD1 (5 bases). The CDR3 loop spans 13 amino acids. V lost 1 base and J lost 3, with 6 bases in between. The germline V gene has CDR1 SEHNR and CDR2 FQNEAQ (reference sequence). CDR3 coding DNA: TGTGCCAGCAGCTTAGGGGGGGACACTGAAGCTTTCTTT. Translated, it gives CASSLGGDTEAFF.

V is TRBV9 and J is TRBJ2-1, with TRBD2 matching over 11 bases. J gave up 6 bases and V 0 bases, and 2 bases lay outside the gene matches. This CDR3 has 15 residues. Germline CDR1 and CDR2: SGDLS and YYNGEE. The CDR3 loop reads CASSVGLAGSNEQFF. DNA of the CDR3: TGTGCCAGCAGCGTAGGACTAGCGGGAAGCAATGAGCAGTTCTTC.

The chain uses TRBV28 and TRBJ2-3; 10 nucleotides match TRBD1. The CDR3 has 18 residues. Germline trimming cut 1 base from V and 1 base from J; bases unmatched to any gene: 8. Per germline, CDR1 MDHEN and CDR2 SYDVKM. The CDR3 DNA follows: TGTGCCAGCAGTTTATTTTGGGACAGGGGTTTTCGCACAGATACGCAGTATTTT. This codes for CASSLFWDRGFRTDTQYF. The entire variable domain, with the rest obtained from reference TRBV28 and TRBJ2-3, is as follows: DVKVTQSSRYLVKRTGEKVFLECVQDMDHENMFWYRQDPGLGLRLIYFSYDVKMKEKGDIPEGYSVSREKKERFSLILESASTNQTSMYLCASSLFWDRGFRTDTQYFGPGTRLTVL.

The chain links TRBV7-8 to TRBJ2-4; D is unresolved. Trimming removed 0 bases from V and 1 base from J, with 4 bases in between. The CDR3 is 14 amino acids. Germline values: CDR1 SGHVS, CDR2 FQNEAQ. The CDR3 nucleotides are TGTGCCAGCAGCTTAGCGCGGGCCAAAAACATTCAGTACTTC. It codes for CASSLARAKNIQYF.

This clone was seen once. The chain is built from TRBV21-1 and TRBJ2-3; TRBD1 is the table's D call and was not checked against the DNA. TRBV21-1 is a known pseudogene. CDR3 length: 19 amino acids. CDR3 residues: CASSTGNPLSSVIISAQYF. As DNA, the CDR3 is TGTGCCAGCTCGACAGGTAACCCTCTTTCGAGTGTCATAATATCGGCGCAGTATTTT.

The V and J genes are TRBV6-5 and TRBJ2-3, with 15 bases matching TRBD2. CDR1 is MNHEY and CDR2 is SVGAGI in the germline V gene. The V and J ends lost 6 bases and 5 bases, in that order; junction bases with no gene match: 3. This CDR3 is 15 amino acids long. This chain's CDR3 is CASRGLAGGGDTQYF. The CDR3 bases are TGTGCCAGCAGGGGACTAGCGGGAGGAGGAGATACGCAGTATTTT.

The chain uses TRBV4-3 and TRBJ1-1; D is undetermined. The length of the CDR3 is 17 residues. The V gene's germline CDR1 is LGHNA and CDR2 YSLEER. The V gene lost 2 bases and the J gene lost 4 bases, with 20 bases spanning the gap. CDR3 residues: CASSQPPTEGMGTEAFF. For the CDR3, the DNA is TGCGCCAGCAGCCAACCACCAACAGAAGGAATGGGCACTGAAGCTTTCTTT.

This sequence joins TRBV10-2 and TRBJ2-3; 13 nucleotides agree with TRBD2. This CDR3 comprises 13 residues. Germline V lookup: CDR1 WSHSY, CDR2 SAAADI. Losses at the gene ends were 6 bases for V and 12 bases for J; bases not matched to a gene: 6. The CDR3 is CASRPGTSGNQYF. The CDR3 DNA reads TGCGCCAGCAGGCCCGGGACTAGCGGGAACCAGTATTTT.

This clone was picked up a small number of times. The rearrangement joins TRBV5-1 to TRBJ1-3, with D possibly matching TRBD1 (6 bases). Germline V gene data show CDR1 as SGHRS and CDR2 as YFSETQ. There are 17 residues in the CDR3. V lost 4 bases, J lost 1 base, and 18 bases lay in between. The chain's CDR3 is CASSLRARGGSGNTIYF. The DNA for the CDR3 is TGCGCCAGCAGCCTCAGGGCCAGGGGAGGGTCTGGAAACACCATATATTTT.

This clone showed up just a few times. This chain links TRBV19 with TRBJ1-1, with 7 bases fitting TRBD1. This CDR3 comprises 16 residues. Germline CDR1 reads LNHDA; CDR2 reads SQIVND (reference sequence). V lost 6 bases and J lost 1; bases outside the gene matches: 11. CDR3 loop: CASRPRGDGPNTEAFF. CDR3 coding DNA: TGTGCCAGTAGACCCAGGGGGGACGGCCCGAACACTGAAGCTTTCTTT.

The chain has TRBV7-6 and TRBJ2-3; the D gene is possibly TRBD1 (6 bases). The germline gives CDR1 SGHVS, CDR2 FNYEAQ. Trimming shortened V by 5 bases and J by 3 bases, and 15 bases separated the two germline ends. The CDR3 loop spans 15 amino acids. The CDR3 coding sequence is TGTGCCAGCAGCGGACAGCTTGAAAGGACAGATACGCAGTATTTT. Amino acid sequence: CASSGQLERTDTQYF.

This clone was seen a few times. The chain carries TRBV5-1 and TRBJ2-1, with D unresolved. Germline CDR1 reads SGHRS; CDR2 reads YFSETQ. The CDR3 length is 16 residues. Trimming removed 0 bases from V and 0 bases from J, with 10 bases in between. CDR3 loop: CASSLGLPSSYNEQFF. The CDR3 nucleotides are TGCGCCAGCAGCTTGGGACTTCCGAGCTCCTACAATGAGCAGTTCTTC.

This clone was counted between two and nine times. CDR3 amino acids: CASSIGTGGDEQYF. DNA for the CDR3: TGTGCCAGCAGTATAGGGACAGGGGGCGACGAGCAGTACTTC. The rearrangement uses TRBV27 and TRBJ2-7, with 12 bases identical to TRBD1. The V gene's germline CDR1 is MNHEY and CDR2 SMNVEV (reference sequence). With V trimmed by 5 bases and J by 5 bases, 4 bases remained unmatched. This CDR3 comprises 14 residues.

This chain links TRBV15 with TRBJ2-3, with D perhaps matching TRBD2 (7 bases). The CDR3 runs 18 residues. Germline V lookup: CDR1 LNHNV, CDR2 YYDKDF (reference sequence). The V end was cut by 5 bases, the J end by 4 bases, with 25 bases between. CDR3 DNA sequence: TGTGCCACCAGCGGACCGGTGGGGGGGCTGCTTAGGGCAGATACGCAGTATTTT. This translates into CATSGPVGGLLRADTQYF.

The chain carries TRBV5-1 and TRBJ1-5; the match to TRBD1 covers 8 bases. This CDR3 region has 16 residues. The V segment lost 1 base and the J segment 0 bases; nucleotides outside the gene matches: 3. Per the germline V gene, CDR1 is SGHRS and CDR2 is YFSETQ. CDR3 nucleotides: TGCGCCAGCAGCTTGACGGGACAGGATAGCAATCAGCCCCAGCATTTT. Translated: CASSLTGQDSNQPQHF.

This clone turned up a few times. V gene TRBV10-2 combines with J gene TRBJ2-1, with D maybe TRBD2 (6 bases). Per the germline V gene, CDR1 is WSHSY and CDR2 is SAAADI. V was clipped by 6 bases and J by 0 bases, with 15 bases between them. This CDR3 is built from 16 residues. CDR3 sequence reads: CASRPTRGGSYNEQFF. Here the CDR3 DNA reads TGCGCCAGCAGACCGACTAGGGGCGGCTCCTACAATGAGCAGTTCTTC.